These 6 T cell receptor beta chains were all obtained from the same sample, sequenced in a study of a mutant IDH1 vaccine in newly diagnosed glioma. Some clones are missing from TCRdb's copy, which holds only in-frame ones; the method was immunoSEQ multiplex PCR. This repertoire shows about 51,000 clones, around 80% found once; its top ten account for 1.5% to 2%. Time point: baseline, week 1 (first vaccination visit). Treatment denoted: pre-vaccination baseline after standard-of-care therapy. This specimen consisted of PBMCs, obtained from a glioma patient treated with radiotherapy, temozolomide or both. These receptors were obtained from a woman in her thirties or forties with glioma.

The rearrangement uses TRBV6-1 and TRBJ2-2; D gene unclear. V was shortened by 6 bases and J by 0 bases, with 8 bases between the two germline ends. This CDR3 region has 14 residues. Germline-derived CDR1 and CDR2 are MNHNS and SASEGT. CDR3 nucleotide sequence: TGTGCCAGCAGGGTTGGAGCGAACACCGGGGAGCTGTTTTTT. It codes for CASRVGANTGELFF.

The rearrangement joins TRBV15 to TRBJ1-1; 8 bases map to TRBD1. V trimming: 3 bases; J trimming: 6 bases; junction bases outside the gene matches: 9. There are 15 residues in the CDR3. Per the germline V gene, CDR1 is LNHNV and CDR2 is YYDKDF (reference sequence). CDR3 sequence reads: CATSRQTGVLAEAFF. For the CDR3, the DNA is TGTGCCACCAGCAGGCAGACAGGGGTATTAGCTGAAGCTTTCTTT.

This chain links TRBV14 with TRBJ1-2; a weak D match, TRBD1 (5 bases). The CDR3 is 14 amino acids. Germline CDR1 SGHDN, CDR2 FVKESK. V was cut by 1 base and J by 7 bases, with 13 bases left in between. The CDR3 spells CASSQGAGITGYTF. The CDR3 region has the DNA TGTGCCAGCAGCCAAGGGGCAGGGATCACTGGCTACACCTTC.

The V call is TRBV25-1, the J call TRBJ2-7, with D possibly matching TRBD1 (5 bases). Trimming took 4 bases from V and 3 from J, leaving 10 bases between them. The CDR3 totals 13 residues. The germline V gene has CDR1 MGHDK and CDR2 SYGVNS. DNA for the CDR3: TGTGCCAGCAGTGCGGACACGTTCTACGAGCAGTACTTC. This gives the protein CASSADTFYEQYF.

The J gene is TRBJ1-6, the V gene TRBV6-6; 9 nucleotides agree with TRBD1. Losses at the gene ends were 8 bases for V and 11 bases for J; bases not matched to a gene: 10. The CDR3 loop spans 14 amino acids. Germline loops: CDR1 MNHNY, CDR2 SVGAGI (reference sequence). CDR3 loop: CASGPGQGGPPLHF. The CDR3 DNA reads as TGTGCCAGCGGCCCGGGACAGGGAGGACCACCCCTCCACTTT.

The genes are TRBV6-6 and TRBJ2-7; TRBD1 matches 8 bases. The CDR3 sequence is 16 residues long. The ends lost 5 bases at V and 0 bases at J; junction bases unmatched: 9. CDR1 is MNHNY, CDR2 SVGAGI, per germline (reference sequence). The CDR3 region is CASSLLRDRSSYEQYF. The CDR3 DNA sequence: TGTGCCAGCAGTCTCCTCCGGGACAGGAGCTCCTACGAGCAGTACTTC.